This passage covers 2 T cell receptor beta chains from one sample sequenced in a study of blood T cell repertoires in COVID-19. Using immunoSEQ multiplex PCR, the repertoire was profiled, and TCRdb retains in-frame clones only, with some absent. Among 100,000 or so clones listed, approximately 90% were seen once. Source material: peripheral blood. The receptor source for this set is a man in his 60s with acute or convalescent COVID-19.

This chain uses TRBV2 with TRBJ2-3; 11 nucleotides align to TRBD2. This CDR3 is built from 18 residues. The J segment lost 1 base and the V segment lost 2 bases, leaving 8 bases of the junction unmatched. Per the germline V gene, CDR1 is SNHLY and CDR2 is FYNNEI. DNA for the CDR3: TGTGCCAGCAGTGAATTGGTAGCGGGAGGGCCGGGCACAGATACGCAGTATTTT. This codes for CASSELVAGGPGTDTQYF. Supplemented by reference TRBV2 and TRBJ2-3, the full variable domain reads EPEVTQTPSHQVTQMGQEVILRCVPISNHLYFYWYRQILGQKVEFLVSFYNNEISEKSEIFDDQFSVERPDGSNFTLKIRSTKLEDSAMYFCASSELVAGGPGTDTQYFGPGTRLTVL.

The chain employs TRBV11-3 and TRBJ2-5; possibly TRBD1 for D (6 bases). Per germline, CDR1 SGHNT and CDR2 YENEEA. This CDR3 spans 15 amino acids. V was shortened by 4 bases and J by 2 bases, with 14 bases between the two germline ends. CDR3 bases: TGTGCCAGCAGCTCGTTAACAGGGCTACAAGAGACCCAGTACTTC. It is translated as CASSSLTGLQETQYF.